The 2 T cell receptor beta chains presented below share a single source sample, sequenced in a study of T cells in placental villitis. TCR-beta CDR3 regions were amplified from genomic DNA with the immunoSEQ v4 bias-controlled multiplex PCR assay, run blinded to group allocation. The clones in this table, taken by TCRdb from immuneACCESS, are in-frame only. Not every clone is retained; where verified, under half of the shortfall comes from an unresolved V gene, and the cause of the rest is unknown. Across this sample there are under 4,000 clones, with roughly 79% seen only once. The ten largest account for under 20% of the sample. The specimen was placental tissue containing maternal and fetal cells. The receptors originated from a human patient with infectious villitis; the placental T cells may come from both mother and fetus.

This clone has only one observation. This chain links TRBV5-1 with TRBJ2-3; 10 bases match TRBD1. Germline V gene lookup returns CDR1 SGHRS and CDR2 YFSETQ. CDR3 size: 14 residues. The V gene end was trimmed by 4 bases and the J gene end by 3 bases; junction bases not matched to a gene: 2. The CDR3 reads CASSTGQGTDTQYF. The CDR3 DNA sequence: TGCGCCAGCAGCACGGGACAGGGGACAGATACGCAGTATTTT.

The count of this clone is one. The rearrangement uses TRBV29-1 and TRBJ1-2; a weak D match, TRBD1 (5 bases). With 5 bases removed from V and 2 bases from J, the gap between germline ends came to 15 bases. The germline V gene encodes CDR1 SQVTM and CDR2 ANQGSEA. CDR3 length: 14 residues. The CDR3 DNA reads as TGCAGCGTTTCCCTTGGCGGGGGGAACTATGGCTACACCTTC. This codes for CSVSLGGGNYGYTF.